Each of the 10 T cell receptor beta chains below was sequenced from the same sample in a study of T cell responses to AZD1222 COVID-19 vaccine. Libraries were prepared by immunoSEQ multiplex PCR; TCRdb keeps only in-frame clonotypes and omits some of them. The sample comprises 120,000 or so clones, 88% of which are singletons, and approximately 3.4% rests with the top ten. The sequencing here drew on peripheral blood, taken 28 days after the second AZD1222 dose. Receptor source: an adult who received the AZD1222 COVID-19 vaccine.

This clone was recorded only once. The J gene is TRBJ1-6, the V gene TRBV4-3; D remains ambiguous. Trimming stripped 0 bases from V and 5 bases from J, with 8 bases between. This CDR3 is 15 amino acids long. From germline, CDR1 is LGHNA and CDR2 YSLEER. In nucleotides, the CDR3 is TGCGCCAGCAGCCAAGATTGGGAAAATAATTCACCCCTCCACTTT. This codes for CASSQDWENNSPLHF.

This chain uses TRBV27 with TRBJ2-1; 9 bases are a match to TRBD1. The CDR3 contains 15 residues. Germline values: CDR1 MNHEY, CDR2 SMNVEV (reference sequence). V trimming: 7 bases; J trimming: 1 base; junction bases outside the gene matches: 5. CDR3 residues: CASTIQGASYNEQFF. DNA for the CDR3: TGTGCCAGCACGATACAGGGGGCTTCCTACAATGAGCAGTTCTTC.

This sequence joins TRBV19 and TRBJ1-2, with no clear D. The V and J ends lost 2 bases and 1 base respectively, with 11 bases between them. This CDR3 is 15 amino acids long. Per the germline V gene, CDR1 is LNHDA and CDR2 is SQIVND (reference sequence). In nucleotides, the CDR3 is TGTGCCAGTAGTATACTCCCAGATTATAACTATGGCTACACCTTC. Protein: CASSILPDYNYGYTF.

This chain connects TRBV7-9 to TRBJ1-2; TRBD1 might be the D (6 bases). Germline V lookup: CDR1 SEHNR, CDR2 FQNEAQ (reference sequence). The CDR3 covers 16 residues. Trimming left V 5 bases short and J 0 bases short, with 16 bases between. The CDR3 spells CASSPITGPPNYGYTF. Here the CDR3 DNA reads TGTGCCAGCAGCCCCATAACAGGGCCCCCTAACTATGGCTACACCTTC.

The chain uses TRBV9 and TRBJ2-2; D is possibly TRBD1 or TRBD2 (5 bases each). Germline V gene lookup returns CDR1 SGDLS and CDR2 YYNGEE. V lost 0 bases to trimming and J lost 6 bases, with 21 bases between them. The CDR3 loop spans 18 amino acids. DNA for the CDR3: TGTGCCAGCAGCGTAGTTATCCCGGGACCCGGTGCGCCCGGGGAGCTGTTTTTT. Translated: CASSVVIPGPGAPGELFF. Filled out from reference TRBV9 and TRBJ2-2, the complete variable domain reads DSGVTQTPKHLITATGQRVTLRCSPRSGDLSVYWYQQSLDQGLQFLIQYYNGEERAKGNILERFSAQQFPDLHSELNLSSLELGDSALYFCASSVVIPGPGAPGELFFGEGSRLTVL.

J is TRBJ2-5 and V is TRBV6-2 or TRBV6-3, with D possibly being TRBD1 (6 bases). V gave up 2 bases and J gave up 4 bases, with 14 bases separating them. The germline gives CDR1 MNHEY, CDR2 SVGEGT. The CDR3 has 15 residues. The CDR3 sequence is CASSYGQGMGETQYF. CDR3 bases: TGTGCCAGCAGTTACGGGCAGGGGATGGGAGAGACCCAGTACTTC.

The V and J genes are TRBV28 and TRBJ2-3; no firm D call. V shed 4 bases and J shed 6 bases, with 8 bases lying between them. Germline-derived CDR1 and CDR2 are MDHEN and SYDVKM. This CDR3 is 12 amino acids long. In nucleotides, the CDR3 is TGTGCCAGCAGTTCTTCTCAGGATACGCAGTATTTT. Its translation is CASSSSQDTQYF.

This chain joins TRBV6-6 and TRBJ1-6; maybe TRBD1 (5 bases). V was clipped by 7 bases and J by 6 bases, with 16 bases between them. The CDR3 runs to 15 residues. The germline CDR1 and CDR2 sequences are MNHNY and SVGAGI (reference sequence). The CDR3 protein is CASTPGGEFNSPLHF. The CDR3 DNA reads TGTGCCAGCACCCCGGGAGGGGAGTTTAATTCACCCCTCCACTTT.

The rearrangement links TRBV30 to TRBJ1-6; 9 nucleotides agree with TRBD1. This CDR3 region has 15 residues. Germline V gives CDR1 GTSNPN, CDR2 SVGIG (reference sequence). V shed 3 bases and J 5 bases; nucleotides not matched to a gene: 5. The CDR3 region has the DNA TGTGCCTGGAGCCCTGGACAGGGGCATAATTCACCCCTCCACTTT. Amino acid sequence: CAWSPGQGHNSPLHF.

This CDR3 reads CASSTPGGGQDTQYF. In nucleotides, the CDR3 is TGTGCCAGCAGCACCCCGGGCGGAGGCCAAGATACGCAGTATTTT. This chain joins TRBV7-2 and TRBJ2-3; a possible D gene is TRBD2 (5 bases). CDR1 SGHTA and CDR2 FQGNSA come from the germline V gene. The CDR3 is 15 residues long. The germline V and J ends were trimmed by 5 bases and 5 bases, with 17 bases remaining between them.